This entry lists 12 T cell receptor beta chains sequenced from one sample in a study of T cell responses to AZD1222 COVID-19 vaccine. Repertoires were generated with immunoSEQ multiplex PCR, while TCRdb's copy carries only in-frame clones and drops some. In the table there are tens of thousands of clones, about 91% of which are singletons. Material: peripheral blood, obtained 28 days after the second AZD1222 dose. These receptors all stem from an adult who received the AZD1222 COVID-19 vaccine.

The chain joins TRBV20-1 to TRBJ2-1; TRBD2 agrees at 7 bases. The CDR3 contains 14 residues. Trimming took 4 bases from V and 1 from J; bases not matched to a gene: 4. Per germline, CDR1 DFQATT and CDR2 SNEGSKA (reference sequence). The CDR3 reads CSATERGSYNEQFF. In DNA form, the CDR3 reads TGCAGTGCTACTGAGCGGGGTTCCTACAATGAGCAGTTCTTC.

This clone has just a few counts. The rearrangement joins TRBV3-1 (or the pseudogene TRBV3-2) to TRBJ2-5; 7 nucleotides match TRBD2. V lost 8 bases, J lost 4 bases, and 7 bases stayed unmatched. The CDR3 contains 13 residues. The V gene's germline CDR1 is LGHDT and CDR2 YNNKEL (reference sequence). Written as DNA, the CDR3 is TGTGCCAGCTTTAGGCAGCGGGGAGAGACCCAGTACTTC. Residues: CASFRQRGETQYF.

The J gene is TRBJ2-5, the V gene TRBV7-8, with no clear D. This CDR3 region has 14 residues. V was trimmed by 5 bases and J by 2 bases, leaving 12 bases between them. Germline V lookup: CDR1 SGHVS, CDR2 FQNEAQ. CDR3: CASSGEAEQETQYF. CDR3 coding DNA: TGTGCCAGCAGCGGGGAAGCCGAACAAGAGACCCAGTACTTC.

The chain carries TRBV7-2 and TRBJ2-7; D gene ambiguous. Trimming removed 0 bases from V and 2 bases from J, with 5 bases in between. The CDR3 runs to 13 residues. Germline V gives CDR1 SGHTA, CDR2 FQGNSA. Here the CDR3 DNA reads TGTGCCAGCAGCTTAGCACGAACCTACGAGCAGTACTTC. This translates into CASSLARTYEQYF.

This chain uses TRBV2 with TRBJ2-5; 7 bases map to TRBD2. V dropped 8 bases and J dropped 2; count of bases not matched to a gene: 5. Germline CDR1 reads SNHLY; CDR2 reads FYNNEI. The CDR3 is 13 residues long. CDR3 nucleotides: TGTGCCAGCGCCGGGACTACACAAGAGACCCAGTACTTC. Translating it yields CASAGTTQETQYF.

This chain uses TRBV25-1 with TRBJ2-2, with D maybe TRBD1 (6 bases). The CDR3 length is 15 residues. CDR1 and CDR2 from the germline V gene are MGHDK and SYGVNS. Trimming cost V 2 bases and J 8 bases, with 15 bases left between them. DNA for the CDR3: TGTGCCAGCAGTGAAGATCGGCCAGGGGTTGGGGAGCTGTTTTTT. It translates to CASSEDRPGVGELFF.

The gene calls are TRBV6-5 and TRBJ1-5; 8 bases are a match to TRBD1. Germline CDR1 reads MNHEY; CDR2 reads SVGAGI. V trimming: 6 bases; J trimming: 2 bases; junction bases outside the gene matches: 6. This CDR3 has 15 residues. This CDR3 reads CASSDRTGRNQPQHF. DNA of the CDR3: TGTGCCAGCAGCGACCGGACAGGGCGCAATCAGCCCCAGCATTTT.

The genes are TRBV18 and TRBJ1-2; 10 nucleotides line up with TRBD1. This CDR3 is built from 14 residues. The V and J ends lost 2 bases and 3 bases, in that order; junction bases with no gene match: 0. Germline V gene sequence: CDR1 KGHSH, CDR2 LQKENI. The CDR3 coding sequence is TGTGCCAGCTCACCAGGACAGGGGGACTATGGCTACACCTTC. It translates to CASSPGQGDYGYTF.

This clone was observed a few times. The chain has TRBV4-1 and TRBJ1-6; no reliable D call. Per germline, CDR1 MGHRA and CDR2 YSYEKL. V lost 0 bases to trimming and J lost 10 bases, with 13 bases between them. The CDR3 consists of 15 residues. The CDR3 here is CASSQDRGQYSPLHF. The CDR3 bases are TGCGCCAGCAGCCAAGATCGTGGGCAGTACTCACCCCTCCACTTT.

This chain joins TRBV5-1 and TRBJ2-1, with TRBD2 identical over 7 bases. The CDR3 totals 14 residues. Per the germline V gene, CDR1 is SGHRS and CDR2 is YFSETQ. The V gene end was trimmed by 3 bases and the J gene end by 7 bases; junction bases not matched to a gene: 7. CDR3 DNA sequence: TGCGCCAGCAGCTCGACTAGCCCTCCGAATGAGCAGTTCTTC. Encoded protein: CASSSTSPPNEQFF.

The V and J genes are TRBV5-4 and TRBJ2-5; TRBD1 matches 7 bases. The V gene's germline CDR1 is SGHNT and CDR2 YYREEE (reference sequence). The length of the CDR3 is 16 residues. V shed 0 bases and J 3 bases; nucleotides not matched to a gene: 8. The CDR3 region is CASSLELTGFEETQYF. The CDR3 DNA sequence: TGTGCCAGCAGCTTGGAACTGACAGGGTTTGAAGAGACCCAGTACTTC.

V usage is TRBV3-1 (or the pseudogene TRBV3-2) and J usage is TRBJ2-2, with D possibly being TRBD2 (6 bases). Germline CDR1 LGHDT, CDR2 YNNKEL (reference sequence). This CDR3 is 14 amino acids long. V was shortened by 6 bases and J by 6 bases, with 14 bases between the two germline ends. CDR3 nucleotides: TGTGCCAGCAGTCACCGGGGGTATGCCGGGGAGCTGTTTTTT. Protein product: CASSHRGYAGELFF.